This T cell receptor (beta chain) was obtained from a study of shared clonotypes between healthy human individuals. On this clone itself: Its matching antigen is unknown.

Genomic DNA of every subset was divided equally among multiple immunoSEQ plates. TCRdb keeps only in-frame clones here, not all; method: immunoSEQ multiplex PCR. Found here are roughly 1,500,000 clones, approximately 98% of them singletons; the top ten hold about 0.45%. Study-level results: Among non-shared clonotypes, generation probabilities were lower than among those shared by all four donors.

Sequences were obtained from naive CD4+ T cells sorted from blood. Subset meaning: CD45RA+ positively selected. The clonotype comes from a man aged 30-40 years in good health.

The CDR3 DNA is TGTGCCAGCAGCCGTGCTATGAGCGGGCATGCCGAATCCAAAAACATTCAGTACTTC. Encoded protein: CASSRAMSGHAESKNIQYF. The chain is built from TRBV11-2 and TRBJ2-4, with a possible D match to TRBD2 (6 bases). The V gene's germline CDR1 is SGHAT and CDR2 FQNNGV. This CDR3 region has 19 residues. V was trimmed by 5 bases and J by 2 bases, leaving 25 bases between them. The complete variable domain, with remaining parts taken from reference TRBV11-2 and TRBJ2-4, reads EAGVAQSPRYKIIEKRQSVAFWCNPISGHATLYWYQQILGQGPKLLIQFQNNGVVDDSQLPKDRFSAERLKGVDSTLKIQPAKLEDSAVYLCASSRAMSGHAESKNIQYFGAGTRLSVL.